The entry that follows covers one T cell receptor (beta chain) sequence. Its specificity is not known. This specimen comes from a study of blood T cells in healthy people across ages. Looking at the study overall: Template switching retrieved approximately one barcoded beta molecule for each two T cells. Study findings and constraints: Unknown CMV status may confound age-related changes in expanded clones. Observed TCR beta diversity per million T cells went down as age went up. This fall followed a roughly linear course with age.

A second about 7 to 12 cycle PCR used barcoded and J-beta primers. TCRdb re-called the 5' RACE reads with MiXCR, one entry per CDR3 protein. Here the sample spans roughly 1.9 million distinct CDR3 sequences, about two fifths being singletons. This CDR3 contains 10 residues. Germline assignment: CDR1 DFQATT and CDR2 SNEGSKA (reference sequence). Trimming removed 3 bases at V and 7 bases at J, with 5 bases between. Each sample gave at least 7 million isolated PBMCs. The receptor was isolated from a human donor in good health. V and J are TRBV20-1 and TRBJ2-3; no firm D call. The sample consisted of blood. The CDR3 reads CSASWNTQYF. The CDR3 nucleotides read TGCAGTGCTAGTTGGAATACGCAGTATTTT.